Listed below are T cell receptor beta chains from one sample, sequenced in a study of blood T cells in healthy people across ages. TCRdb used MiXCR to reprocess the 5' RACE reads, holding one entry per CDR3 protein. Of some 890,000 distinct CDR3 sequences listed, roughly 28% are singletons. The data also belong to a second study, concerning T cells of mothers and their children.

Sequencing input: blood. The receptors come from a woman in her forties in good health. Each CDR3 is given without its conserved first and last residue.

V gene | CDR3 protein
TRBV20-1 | SAGRAPSYEQY
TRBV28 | ASSLSLTLHVNTEAF
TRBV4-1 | ASSPTGTPFSGANVLT
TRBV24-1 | ATSETGKTDTQY
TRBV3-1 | AGSLLLAGITYEQY
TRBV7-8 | ASSLSGASYEQY
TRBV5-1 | ASSLGRGGATEQF
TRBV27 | ASSYSAYYEQY
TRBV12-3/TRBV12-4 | ASTMGGGQPQH
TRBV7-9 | ASSLGAGLHTEAF
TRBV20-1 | SARVDRKGASYEQY
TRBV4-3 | ASSQDPRQAYEQY
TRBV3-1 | ASSPPRNRGDYGYT
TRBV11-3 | ASSPGGGLEQY
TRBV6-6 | ASSHTAVTEAF
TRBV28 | ASSLAQSPYNEQF
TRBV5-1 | ASSLRDGGTEAF
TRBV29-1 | SVSATSGANVLT
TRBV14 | ASSQDFMPSGEQF
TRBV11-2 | ASSTGLASTDTQY
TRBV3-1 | ASSPLGANYGYT
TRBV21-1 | ASSNGRVFSYEQY
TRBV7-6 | ASSELTGGIVYEQY
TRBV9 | ASSVIRDKDGYT
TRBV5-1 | ASTGTAIYEQY
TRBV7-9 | ASRIRGLKGGGTEAF
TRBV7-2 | ASSPGTQGPNEKLF
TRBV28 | ASRLGGRATEKLF
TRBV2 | ASSLAGEHQETQY
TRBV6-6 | ASSYSVGVRTQETQY
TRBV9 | ASSAPGVYNQPQH
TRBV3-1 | ASSLEDRTSTDTQY
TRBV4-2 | ASSQDLLAGGKYNEQF
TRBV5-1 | ASSHHLESENTEAF